The clone carrying this T cell receptor (beta chain) was recorded many times. Its antigen is not identified. This specimen belongs to a study of T cell repertoires in cytomegalovirus infection. Across the study: Matching HLA type and CMV infection were both indicated by public TCR beta signatures.

Study-wide results and limits: CMV carriers with the relevant HLA were identified by cumulative public TCR beta family frequency. HLA-C-restricted, CMV-specific TCR beta clonotypes were dominant ex vivo.

TCRdb reprocessed the reads via MiXCR and lists one record per CDR3 protein. The sample records hundreds of thousands of distinct CDR3 sequences, roughly 29% being singletons. The germline V gene has CDR1 SGHAT and CDR2 FQNNGV. Trimming took off 6 bases at V and 1 base at J, with 15 bases between the two ends. The CDR3 contains 15 residues. This chain links TRBV11-2 with TRBJ1-1, with D possibly matching TRBD1 (6 bases). This specimen was cultured PBMCs, taken from culture after CMV antigen stimulation. This sequence originates from a human donor in good health (CMV status not recorded). Some clones in this sample may be carry-over from other donors' samples. The CDR3 sequence: CASRFWTEPNTEAFF. The CDR3 DNA reads TGTGCCAGCAGATTTTGGACAGAACCGAACACTGAAGCTTTCTTT.